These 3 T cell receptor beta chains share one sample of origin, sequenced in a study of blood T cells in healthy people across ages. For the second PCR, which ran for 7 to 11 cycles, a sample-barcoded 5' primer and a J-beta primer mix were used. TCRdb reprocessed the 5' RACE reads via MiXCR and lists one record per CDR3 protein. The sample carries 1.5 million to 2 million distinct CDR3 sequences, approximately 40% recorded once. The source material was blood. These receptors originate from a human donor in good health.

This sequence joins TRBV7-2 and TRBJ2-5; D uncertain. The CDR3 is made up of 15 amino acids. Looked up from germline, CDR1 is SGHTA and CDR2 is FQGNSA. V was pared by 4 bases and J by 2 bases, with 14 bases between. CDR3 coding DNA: TGTGCCAGCAGCTCCCTTGGTCAGGTACAAGAGACCCAGTACTTC. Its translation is CASSSLGQVQETQYF.

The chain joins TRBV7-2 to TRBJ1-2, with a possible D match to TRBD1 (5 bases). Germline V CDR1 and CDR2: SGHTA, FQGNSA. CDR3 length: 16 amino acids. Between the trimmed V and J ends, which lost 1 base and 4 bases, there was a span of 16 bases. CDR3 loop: CASSLGGGSSAYGYTF. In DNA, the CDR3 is TGTGCCAGCAGCTTAGGGGGGGGGAGCTCAGCCTATGGCTACACCTTC.

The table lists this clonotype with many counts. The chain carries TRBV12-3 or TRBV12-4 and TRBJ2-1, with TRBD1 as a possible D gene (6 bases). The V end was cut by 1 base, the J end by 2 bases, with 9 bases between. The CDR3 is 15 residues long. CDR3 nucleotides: TGTGCCAGCAGTTTAGAGGCAGGGGCCTACAATGAGCAGTTCTTC. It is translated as CASSLEAGAYNEQFF.